What follows are 27 T cell receptor beta chains derived from one specimen sequenced in a study of T cell responses to AZD1222 COVID-19 vaccine. The table came from immunoSEQ multiplex PCR; TCRdb's copy has only in-frame clones and leaves some out. The sample holds 54,000 or so clones, around 90% seen once. Sequenced material: peripheral blood, taken on day 0 of AZD1222 vaccination. The receptors derive from an adult in good health.

This rearrangement joins TRBV4-1 to TRBJ1-3; weak D call: TRBD1 (6 bases). The length of the CDR3 is 17 residues. Trimming stripped 1 base from V and 0 bases from J, with 13 bases between. CDR1 MGHRA and CDR2 YSYEKL come from the germline V gene. DNA of the CDR3: TGCGCCAGCAGCCAAGCGGGCAGGGGCTCCTCTGGAAACACCATATATTTT. Translating it yields CASSQAGRGSSGNTIYF.

The chain uses TRBV7-9 and TRBJ2-7; D not certain. The CDR3 extends over 13 amino acids. CDR1 and CDR2 from the germline V gene are SEHNR and FQNEAQ (reference sequence). V dropped 6 bases and J dropped 3 bases, with 12 bases sitting between them. The CDR3 protein is CASRVDGNYEQYF. The CDR3 DNA reads as TGTGCCAGCAGGGTCGACGGAAACTACGAGCAGTACTTC.

The V and J genes are TRBV5-1 and TRBJ1-6; D gene ambiguous. Trimming cost V 5 bases and J 0 bases, with 9 bases left between them. The CDR3 has 15 amino acids. Per the germline V gene, CDR1 is SGHRS and CDR2 is YFSETQ. The CDR3 here is CASRVASSYNSPLHF. In nucleotides, the CDR3 is TGCGCCAGCAGGGTGGCGAGCTCCTATAATTCACCCCTCCACTTT.

V and J are TRBV11-2 and TRBJ1-4; D not resolved. The CDR3 loop spans 17 amino acids. The V end was cut by 4 bases, the J end by 1 base, with 16 bases between. CDR1 and CDR2 from the germline V gene are SGHAT and FQNNGV. The CDR3 region is CASSSESGLLTNEKLFF. The CDR3 DNA is TGTGCCAGCAGCTCGGAGAGTGGGTTATTAACTAATGAAAAACTGTTTTTT.

This clone was observed a handful of times. The genes are TRBV7-3 and TRBJ2-1; possibly TRBD2 for D (5 bases). Trimming left V 1 base short and J 4 bases short, with 11 bases between. CDR1 and CDR2 from the germline V gene are SGHTA and FQGTGA. This CDR3 contains 15 residues. The CDR3: CASSLNVGVYNEQFF. The CDR3 region has the DNA TGTGCCAGCAGCTTAAATGTCGGGGTTTACAATGAGCAGTTCTTC.

The genes are TRBV11-2 and TRBJ2-2; TRBD1 might be the D (5 bases). The germline V and J ends were trimmed by 5 bases and 7 bases, with 14 bases remaining between them. The CDR3 is made up of 14 amino acids. Germline lookup yields CDR1 SGHAT and CDR2 FQNNGV. CDR3 sequence (DNA): TGTGCCAGCAGCAAAGGGGTGTCGGTCGGGGAGCTGTTTTTT. It is translated as CASSKGVSVGELFF.

The chain joins TRBV6-6 to TRBJ2-7; 9 nucleotides match TRBD1. Germline V gives CDR1 MNHNY, CDR2 SVGAGI (reference sequence). The CDR3 runs 16 residues. Unmatched junction bases numbered 15, after V lost 6 bases and J lost 6 bases. In nucleotides, the CDR3 is TGTGCCAGCAGGAATACGGAAGCGGGACAGGGAGGCGAGCAGTACTTC. Its protein product is CASRNTEAGQGGEQYF.

This chain connects TRBV3-1 (or the pseudogene TRBV3-2) to TRBJ1-2, with D unclear. CDR3 size: 15 residues. Trimming stripped 0 bases from V and 4 bases from J, with 12 bases between. Germline V gene sequence: CDR1 LGHDT, CDR2 YNNKEL (reference sequence). CDR3 DNA: TGTGCCAGCAGCCAAGAGTGGCAGGCAGCCTATGGCTACACCTTC. Its translation is CASSQEWQAAYGYTF.

The chain recombines TRBV29-1 with TRBJ1-5; possible D gene TRBD1, 6 bases. From germline, CDR1 is SQVTM and CDR2 ANQGSEA. V shed 7 bases and J shed 7 bases, with 23 bases lying between them. The CDR3 runs to 15 residues. CDR3 sequence (DNA): TGCAGCGCCACGATCCTAACAGGGAACGGGCAGCCCCAGCATTTT. Translating gives CSATILTGNGQPQHF.

The V gene is TRBV7-2, the J gene TRBJ2-1; perhaps TRBD1 as D (6 bases). Germline assignment: CDR1 SGHTA and CDR2 FQGNSA. The CDR3 loop spans 15 amino acids. V lost 4 bases, J lost 2 bases, and 12 bases lay in between. The CDR3 spells CASSSQGVTYNEQFF. The CDR3 coding sequence is TGTGCCAGCAGCTCACAGGGAGTAACCTACAATGAGCAGTTCTTC.

This clone was observed once. The chain employs TRBV2 and TRBJ2-5; TRBD1 matches 8 bases. The CDR3 contains 15 residues. The germline V gene encodes CDR1 SNHLY and CDR2 FYNNEI. Trimming cost V 5 bases and J 2 bases; bases outside gene matches: 7. CDR3 protein: CASSHQGAPQETQYF. CDR3 DNA: TGTGCCAGCAGTCACCAGGGGGCCCCTCAAGAGACCCAGTACTTC. The complete variable domain, with remaining parts taken from reference TRBV2 and TRBJ2-5, reads EPEVTQTPSHQVTQMGQEVILRCVPISNHLYFYWYRQILGQKVEFLVSFYNNEISEKSEIFDDQFSVERPDGSNFTLKIRSTKLEDSAMYFCASSHQGAPQETQYFGPGTRLLVL.

The chain carries TRBV2 and TRBJ2-3; D is possibly TRBD1 (5 bases). The CDR3 loop spans 13 amino acids. The V gene's germline CDR1 is SNHLY and CDR2 FYNNEI. V was clipped by 4 bases and J by 2 bases, with 7 bases between them. The CDR3 spells CASSGQNTDTQYF. In DNA form, the CDR3 reads TGTGCCAGCAGTGGACAGAACACAGATACGCAGTATTTT.

V is TRBV6-2 or TRBV6-3 and J is TRBJ1-1; D call uncertain. Germline assignment: CDR1 MNHEY and CDR2 SVGEGT. V lost 7 bases to trimming and J lost 1 base, with 19 bases between them. The length of the CDR3 is 16 residues. The chain's CDR3 is CASTPTIIGTNTEAFF. As DNA, the CDR3 is TGTGCCAGCACCCCTACCATAATAGGTACGAACACTGAAGCTTTCTTT.

The chain links TRBV6-5 to TRBJ1-1; D is unclear. CDR1 MNHEY and CDR2 SVGAGI come from the germline V gene. The CDR3 sequence is 13 residues long. Between the trimmed V and J ends, which lost 6 bases and 1 base, there was a span of 9 bases. The CDR3 DNA follows: TGTGCCAGCAGCCGAGACGGGAACACTGAAGCTTTCTTT. The encoded protein is CASSRDGNTEAFF.

The CDR3 protein is CASSDPGVLAKNIQYF. In DNA form, the CDR3 reads TGTGCCAGCAGTGATCCGGGAGTTCTAGCCAAAAACATTCAGTACTTC. V usage is TRBV28 and J usage is TRBJ2-4; weak D call: TRBD2 (6 bases). Germline assignment: CDR1 MDHEN and CDR2 SYDVKM. The CDR3 consists of 16 residues. Trimming removed 5 bases at V and 0 bases at J, with 14 bases between.

The rearrangement links TRBV13 to TRBJ2-7; 7 nucleotides agree with TRBD1. V lost 6 bases, J lost 3 bases, and 8 bases stayed unmatched. Germline V lookup: CDR1 PRHDT, CDR2 FYEKMQ (reference sequence). The CDR3 extends over 14 amino acids. CDR3 in DNA: TGTGCCAGCAGAAGAGACAGGGATGGCTACGAGCAGTACTTC. This gives the protein CASRRDRDGYEQYF.

The chain is built from TRBV13 and TRBJ2-5; D is possibly TRBD1 (5 bases). The CDR3 length is 14 residues. Germline assignment: CDR1 PRHDT and CDR2 FYEKMQ (reference sequence). V was pared by 5 bases and J by 4 bases, with 14 bases between. This CDR3 is CASSLSQGGETQYF. DNA of the CDR3: TGTGCCAGCAGCCTAAGTCAGGGTGGAGAGACCCAGTACTTC. Complete variable domain (other parts from reference TRBV13 and TRBJ2-5): AAGVIQSPRHLIKEKRETATLKCYPIPRHDTVYWYQQGPGQDPQFLISFYEKMQSDKGSIPDRFSAQQFSDYHSELNMSSLELGDSALYFCASSLSQGGETQYFGPGTRLLVL.

This chain links TRBV9 with TRBJ2-1, with 10 positions matching TRBD2. CDR1 and CDR2 from the germline V gene are SGDLS and YYNGEE. J lost 9 bases, V lost 2 bases, and 11 bases had no gene match. This CDR3 is built from 16 residues. The CDR3 coding sequence is TGTGCCAGCAGCGTGATTCCCGGTACTAGCGGGACTGAGCAGTTCTTC. As protein: CASSVIPGTSGTEQFF. The full variable domain, in which reference TRBV9 and TRBJ2-1 provide the parts outside the CDR3, is DSGVTQTPKHLITATGQRVTLRCSPRSGDLSVYWYQQSLDQGLQFLIQYYNGEERAKGNILERFSAQQFPDLHSELNLSSLELGDSALYFCASSVIPGTSGTEQFFGPGTRLTVL.

V usage is TRBV4-1 and J usage is TRBJ2-1; TRBD1 might be the D (6 bases). Trimming left V 0 bases short and J 6 bases short, with 12 bases between. This CDR3 region has 15 residues. CDR1 and CDR2 (germline): MGHRA, YSYEKL. CDR3 protein: CASSQDPGAGNEQFF. The CDR3 nucleotides are TGCGCCAGCAGCCAAGACCCAGGGGCCGGCAATGAGCAGTTCTTC.

CDR3 bases: TGTGCCAGCAGCCCCGGACAGGGACAGACCCAGTACTTC. Protein product: CASSPGQGQTQYF. The chain is built from TRBV7-8 and TRBJ2-5, with 8 nucleotides matching TRBD1. J gave up 6 bases and V 5 bases, and 5 bases lay outside the gene matches. CDR1 is SGHVS and CDR2 is FQNEAQ in the germline V gene. The CDR3 loop spans 13 amino acids. The complete variable domain, with remaining parts taken from reference TRBV7-8 and TRBJ2-5, reads GAGVSQSPRYKVAKRGQDVALRCDPISGHVSLFWYQQALGQGPEFLTYFQNEAQLDKSGLPSDRFFAERPEGSVSTLKIQRTQQEDSAVYLCASSPGQGQTQYFGPGTRLLVL.

This rearrangement joins TRBV11-3 to TRBJ2-2, with D possibly matching TRBD1 (6 bases). The CDR3 is 14 residues long. V was shortened by 5 bases and J by 2 bases, with 9 bases between the two germline ends. Germline-derived CDR1 and CDR2 are SGHNT and YENEEA. CDR3 protein: CASSAGVNTGELFF. CDR3 nucleotides: TGTGCCAGCAGCGCAGGGGTTAACACCGGGGAGCTGTTTTTT.

This clone appeared once. The V and J genes are TRBV29-1 and TRBJ1-1; D gene uncertain. The V and J ends lost 3 bases and 0 bases respectively, with 5 bases between them. The CDR3 runs 12 residues. Germline V CDR1 and CDR2: SQVTM, ANQGSEA. This chain's CDR3 is CSVDPMNTEAFF. The CDR3 DNA follows: TGCAGCGTTGACCCGATGAACACTGAAGCTTTCTTT.

J is TRBJ2-3 and V is TRBV7-2; D possibly corresponds to TRBD2 (6 bases). CDR3 size: 13 residues. The germline V gene encodes CDR1 SGHTA and CDR2 FQGNSA. Trimming left V 8 bases short and J 5 bases short, with 14 bases between. CDR3 sequence reads: CASGEAGGDTQYF. In nucleotides, the CDR3 is TGTGCCAGCGGGGAGGCGGGTGGAGATACGCAGTATTTT. Filled out from reference TRBV7-2 and TRBJ2-3, the complete variable domain reads GAGVSQSPSNKVTEKGKDVELRCDPISGHTALYWYRQSLGQGLEFLIYFQGNSAPDKSGLPSDRFSAERTGGSVSTLTIQRTQQEDSAVYLCASGEAGGDTQYFGPGTRLTVL.

The V and J genes are TRBV10-3 and TRBJ1-2, with TRBD1 as a possible D gene (6 bases). V lost 1 base, J lost 2 bases, and 11 bases lay in between. Germline values: CDR1 ENHRY, CDR2 SYGVKD. The CDR3 runs to 15 residues. CDR3 amino acids: CAISELNRENYGYTF. The DNA of the CDR3 is TGTGCCATCAGTGAGTTAAACAGGGAAAACTATGGCTACACCTTC.

The chain couples TRBV5-1 to TRBJ1-4; 8 bases line up with TRBD1. The CDR3 extends over 16 amino acids. CDR1 is SGHRS, CDR2 YFSETQ, per germline. After removal of 0 bases from V and 7 bases from J, the junction contained 8 bases not matched to a gene. In DNA form, the CDR3 reads TGCGCCAGCAGCTTGGGGGGCGGGACAGGTCCTGAAAAACTGTTTTTT. As protein: CASSLGGGTGPEKLFF.

This clone was seen once. The chain links TRBV6-5 to TRBJ1-2, with 10 bases fitting TRBD1. J lost 4 bases, V lost 6 bases, and 8 bases had no gene match. The CDR3 has 15 amino acids. The germline V gene encodes CDR1 MNHEY and CDR2 SVGAGI. DNA of the CDR3: TGTGCCAGCAGACCACCGGGACAGGGGATCTATGGCTACACCTTC. Translation: CASRPPGQGIYGYTF.

CDR3 DNA sequence: TGTGCCAGTAGTACCGGGACAGGTCCCTACGAGCAGTACTTC. It is translated as CASSTGTGPYEQYF. This chain connects TRBV19 to TRBJ2-7; 8 nucleotides line up with TRBD1. CDR3 length: 14 amino acids. V lost 4 bases and J lost 2; bases outside the gene matches: 4. Germline CDR1 is LNHDA and CDR2 is SQIVND (reference sequence).